Shown below are 27 T cell receptor beta chains from a single sample sequenced in a study of CD8 T cells in ankylosing spondylitis. TCRdb redid the calling of the 5' RACE reads with MiXCR, one entry per CDR3 protein. The sample carries roughly 120,000 distinct CDR3 sequences, about an eighth recorded once. The material sequenced was blood, either unsorted or a sorted T cell fraction (not recorded which). The receptor source for this set is a female donor with ankylosing spondylitis or in good health (not recorded which).

Note on this clonotype: The junction and the germline gene differ at one end; a read error may be behind it. This rearrangement joins TRBV20-1 to TRBJ2-5; 8 bases are shared with TRBD1. CDR3 length: 13 amino acids. CDR1 and CDR2 from the germline V gene are DFQATT and SNEGSKA (reference sequence). CDR3 nucleotides: TGCAGTGCTAGCCAGGGGGCAGGAGAGACCCAGCACTTC. Protein sequence: CSASQGAGETQHF.

This clonotype was seen at least ten times. The chain combines TRBV4-1 with TRBJ2-7; 9 bases are a match to TRBD2. This CDR3 is 15 amino acids long. After removal of 1 base from V and 4 bases from J, the junction contained 5 bases not matched to a gene. Germline V CDR1 and CDR2: MGHRA, YSYEKL. In DNA form, the CDR3 reads TGCGCCAGCAGCCAAGGTCCAGCGGGAGGATACGAGCAGTACTTC. Its protein is CASSQGPAGGYEQYF.

This chain connects TRBV6-2 or TRBV6-3 to TRBJ2-3; 7 bases line up with TRBD2. The germline CDR1 and CDR2 sequences are MNHEY and SVGEGT. CDR3 length equals 19 residues. Trimming cost V 2 bases and J 0 bases; bases outside gene matches: 14. The CDR3 here is CASSYGRGTPRLSTDTQYF. The DNA of the CDR3 is TGTGCCAGCAGTTACGGGAGGGGTACGCCCCGACTTAGCACAGATACGCAGTATTTT.

The rearrangement links TRBV20-1 to TRBJ2-3; TRBD2 aligns across 12 bases. Germline CDR1 is DFQATT and CDR2 is SNEGSKA (reference sequence). J lost 0 bases, V lost 8 bases, and 15 bases had no gene match. The CDR3 consists of 18 residues. Here the CDR3 reads CSPKTLAGGTLSTDTQYF. In DNA, the CDR3 is TGCAGTCCCAAGACGCTAGCGGGGGGGACTCTTAGCACAGATACGCAGTATTTT.

This clonotype was seen only a few times. The V and J genes are TRBV28 and TRBJ1-2; no clear D gene. Germline-derived CDR1 and CDR2 are MDHEN and SYDVKM. Trimming stripped 7 bases from V and 7 bases from J, with 13 bases between. The CDR3 runs to 12 residues. The CDR3 here is CASITTRGGYTF. The DNA for the CDR3 is TGTGCCAGCATCACGACCCGGGGTGGCTACACCTTC.

The chain is built from TRBV11-1 and TRBJ2-2, with 8 positions matching TRBD2. Germline V gene data show CDR1 as SGHAT and CDR2 as FQDESV (reference sequence). With V trimmed by 5 bases and J by 5 bases, 7 bases remained unmatched. This CDR3 comprises 15 residues. The CDR3 DNA follows: TGTGCCAGCAGCATACCGGGACTAGGGACCGGGGAGCTGTTTTTT. Protein product: CASSIPGLGTGELFF. Filled out from reference TRBV11-1 and TRBJ2-2, the complete variable domain reads EAEVAQSPRYKITEKSQAVAFWCDPISGHATLYWYRQILGQGPELLVQFQDESVVDDSQLPKDRFSAERLKGVDSTLKIQPAELGDSAMYLCASSIPGLGTGELFFGEGSRLTVL.

This clonotype has a count of ten or more. This chain uses TRBV29-1 with TRBJ1-1, with unresolved D. Germline values: CDR1 SQVTM, CDR2 ANQGSEA. The V end was cut by 2 bases, the J end by 10 bases, with 11 bases between. The CDR3 is 11 residues long. The CDR3: CSVERSLGAFF. The CDR3 region has the DNA TGCAGCGTTGAACGGAGTCTCGGAGCTTTCTTT. The complete variable domain, with remaining parts taken from reference TRBV29-1 and TRBJ1-1, reads SAVISQKPSRDICQRGTSLTIQCQVDSQVTMMFWYRQQPGQSLTLIATANQGSEATYESGFVIDKFPISRPNLTFSTLTVSNMSPEDSSIYLCSVERSLGAFFGQGTRLTVV.

This clonotype was counted many times. The V call is TRBV20-1, the J call TRBJ2-1; TRBD2 agrees at 8 bases. CDR1 and CDR2 (germline): DFQATT, SNEGSKA (reference sequence). Germline trimming cut 6 bases from V and 8 bases from J; bases unmatched to any gene: 12. The CDR3 is 14 residues long. The CDR3 sequence: CSAGVPGGRDEQFF. The CDR3, as DNA: TGCAGTGCGGGAGTCCCGGGAGGGCGGGATGAGCAGTTCTTC.

There are many counts of this clonotype. The rearrangement joins TRBV3-1 to TRBJ2-2; no definite D call. The germline V gene has CDR1 LGHDT and CDR2 YNNKEL (reference sequence). Trimming removed 1 base from V and 4 bases from J, with 7 bases in between. The CDR3 totals 14 residues. CDR3 amino acids: CASSQGIPTGELFF. The CDR3, as DNA: TGTGCCAGCAGCCAAGGAATACCCACCGGGGAGCTGTTTTTT. The variable domain in full, completed from reference TRBV3-1 and TRBJ2-2, reads DTAVSQTPKYLVTQMGNDKSIKCEQNLGHDTMYWYKQDSKKFLKIMFSYNNKELIINETVPNRFSPKSPDKAHLNLHINSLELGDSAVYFCASSQGIPTGELFFGEGSRLTVL.

This clonotype has at least ten counts. The V and J genes are TRBV29-1 and TRBJ2-3, with D perhaps matching TRBD1 (6 bases). Germline V gene sequence: CDR1 SQVTM, CDR2 ANQGSEA. Trimming pared 8 bases from V and 6 bases from J, leaving 18 bases between. This CDR3 has 13 residues. This CDR3 is CSTTGLFGDTQYF. In DNA, the CDR3 is TGCAGCACCACAGGGCTCTTCGGGGATACGCAGTATTTT.

This rearrangement joins TRBV7-3 to TRBJ2-1; 9 nucleotides match TRBD2. Unmatched junction bases numbered 8, after V lost 5 bases and J lost 6 bases. Per the germline V gene, CDR1 is SGHTA and CDR2 is FQGTGA. The CDR3 extends over 15 amino acids. CDR3 region: CASSTGTSQFNEQFF. CDR3 DNA: TGTGCCAGCAGCACGGGGACTAGCCAGTTCAATGAGCAGTTCTTC.

As for this clonotype: This sequence may be a read error, since a much larger clone differs from it by one base. The J gene is TRBJ2-4, the V gene TRBV6-5; tentative D call: TRBD1 (5 bases). This CDR3 contains 16 residues. Looked up from germline, CDR1 is MNHEY and CDR2 is SVGAGI. The CDR3 sequence: CASSYSGPIAKNIRYF. The CDR3 bases are TGTGCCAGCAGTTACTCGGGGCCCATAGCCAAAAACATTCGGTACTTC.

In this sample, this clonotype turned up many times. The chain links TRBV20-1 to TRBJ2-7, with a possible D match to TRBD2 (5 bases). V lost 2 bases and J lost 5, with 13 bases in between. In germline, CDR1 is DFQATT, CDR2 SNEGSKA (reference sequence). The CDR3 extends over 13 amino acids. The CDR3 nucleotides read TGCAGTGCTAGAAGAGGGCCTCGGGACGAGCAGTACTTC. This translates into CSARRGPRDEQYF.

Worth noting for this clonotype: Just one base apart from a much larger clone, this may be a read error. The rearrangement joins TRBV29-1 to TRBJ2-5, with 10 positions matching TRBD1. The J segment lost 9 bases and the V segment lost 0 bases, leaving 10 bases of the junction unmatched. The CDR3 is 15 residues long. The germline V gene has CDR1 SQVTM and CDR2 ANQGSEA. In nucleotides, the CDR3 is TGCAGCGTTGAAGACCTGACAGGGGGCGTGGAGGCCCAGTACTTC. Translated: CSVEDLTGGVEAQYF.

This clonotype has a count of ten or more. The chain has TRBV12-3 or TRBV12-4 and TRBJ2-3; D possibly corresponds to TRBD1 (6 bases). With 8 bases removed from V and 5 bases from J, the gap between germline ends came to 17 bases. CDR3 length: 14 residues. The CDR3 here is CASRQGQWGDTQYF. As DNA, the CDR3 is TGTGCCAGCCGTCAGGGGCAATGGGGAGATACGCAGTATTTT.

This clonotype has a handful of counts. The V call is TRBV5-1, the J call TRBJ1-2; D remains ambiguous. Per the germline V gene, CDR1 is SGHRS and CDR2 is YFSETQ. Between the trimmed V and J ends, which lost 4 bases and 2 bases, there was a span of 9 bases. This CDR3 spans 13 amino acids. The CDR3 region is CASSGEGNYGYTF. DNA of the CDR3: TGCGCCAGCAGCGGCGAGGGCAACTATGGCTACACCTTC.

Concerning this clonotype: A read error may be the cause here, since a much bigger clone is one base away. The rearrangement joins TRBV20-1 to TRBJ2-1; 9 bases align to TRBD2. This CDR3 comprises 14 residues. Per the germline V gene, CDR1 is DFQATT and CDR2 is SNEGSKA (reference sequence). CDR3 amino acids: CSARVPAGGNEQLF. CDR3 nucleotide sequence: TGCAGTGCTAGAGTTCCAGCGGGAGGCAATGAGCAGCTCTTC.

In its sample, this clonotype was seen a few times. The chain couples TRBV20-1 to TRBJ2-1; a possible D gene is TRBD2 (5 bases). The V end lost 6 bases, the J end lost 8 bases, and 14 bases lay between the germline ends. Germline assignment: CDR1 DFQATT and CDR2 SNEGSKA (reference sequence). The CDR3 consists of 12 residues. The CDR3 sequence is CSAPRANDEQFF. The CDR3 DNA reads TGCAGTGCCCCGCGGGCGAACGATGAGCAGTTCTTC.

V usage is TRBV6-5 and J usage is TRBJ2-7; D remains ambiguous. This CDR3 spans 12 amino acids. The V end was cut by 7 bases, the J end by 7 bases, with 14 bases between. Germline CDR1 reads MNHEY; CDR2 reads SVGAGI. The CDR3 is CASNNNLGEQYF. In nucleotides, the CDR3 is TGTGCCAGCAACAACAATTTAGGGGAGCAGTACTTC.

This clonotype was picked up many times. The chain uses TRBV20-1 and TRBJ2-3; 7 nucleotides align to TRBD2. Losses at the gene ends were 2 bases for V and 0 bases for J; bases not matched to a gene: 2. Germline CDR1 reads DFQATT; CDR2 reads SNEGSKA (reference sequence). CDR3 length: 14 amino acids. CDR3 in amino acids: CSARLAASTDTQYF. Written as DNA, the CDR3 is TGCAGTGCTAGACTAGCGGCTAGCACAGATACGCAGTATTTT.

The chain is built from TRBV5-6 and TRBJ2-1, with 15 bases fitting TRBD2. CDR1 and CDR2 from the germline V gene are SGHDT and YYEEEE. Losses at the gene ends were 7 bases for V and 0 bases for J; bases not matched to a gene: 8. This CDR3 has 18 residues. The CDR3 bases are TGTGCCAGCCTTCCGGGACTAGCGGGGGGAAACTCCTACAATGAGCAGTTCTTC. Residues: CASLPGLAGGNSYNEQFF. Looking up the rest from reference TRBV5-6 and TRBJ2-1 gives the full variable domain: DAGVTQSPTHLIKTRGQQVTLRCSPKSGHDTVSWYQQALGQGPQFIFQYYEEEERQRGNFPDRFSGHQFPNYSSELNVNALLLGDSALYLCASLPGLAGGNSYNEQFFGPGTRLTVL.

This clonotype has ten or more counts. The CDR3 reads CSATPQGNTEKLFF. The CDR3 bases are TGCAGTGCAACCCCACAGGGGAACACTGAAAAACTGTTTTTT. The chain combines TRBV20-1 with TRBJ1-4; 7 bases map to TRBD1. Germline CDR1 DFQATT, CDR2 SNEGSKA (reference sequence). CDR3 size: 14 residues. V shed 6 bases and J 7 bases; nucleotides not matched to a gene: 11.

This clonotype was seen more than once but under ten times. The genes are TRBV20-1 and TRBJ1-6; no clear D. Between the trimmed V and J ends, which lost 6 bases and 0 bases, there was a span of 6 bases. This CDR3 contains 13 residues. Germline CDR1 DFQATT, CDR2 SNEGSKA (reference sequence). The CDR3 DNA reads TGCAGTGCCGGTGGCTCCTATAATTCACCCCTCCACTTT. The encoded protein is CSAGGSYNSPLHF.

This clonotype has a count of ten or more. The V and J genes are TRBV20-1 and TRBJ2-4; D not resolved. V lost 1 base and J lost 7, with 5 bases in between. This CDR3 is 11 amino acids long. In germline, CDR1 is DFQATT, CDR2 SNEGSKA (reference sequence). The CDR3 sequence: CSARVKNIQYF. In DNA form, the CDR3 reads TGCAGTGCTAGAGTGAAGAACATTCAGTACTTC.

V and J are TRBV11-2 and TRBJ2-1; weak D call: TRBD2 (6 bases). V dropped 0 bases and J dropped 3 bases, with 18 bases sitting between them. The CDR3 totals 18 residues. Germline V gives CDR1 SGHAT, CDR2 FQNNGV. CDR3 coding DNA: TGTGCCAGCAGCTTAGAAATTGGACTAAGGGCAATCTACAATGAGCAGTTCTTC. This sequence encodes CASSLEIGLRAIYNEQFF.

This clonotype showed up just a few times. This chain uses TRBV6-1 with TRBJ1-3; D is uncertain. V was trimmed by 6 bases and J by 7 bases, leaving 13 bases between them. This CDR3 spans 13 amino acids. Germline CDR1 MNHNS, CDR2 SASEGT. As DNA, the CDR3 is TGTGCCAGCAGGAAGGGAACGGTCAACACCATATATTTT. Translating gives CASRKGTVNTIYF.

The chain links TRBV7-9 to TRBJ2-5; D may be TRBD1 (5 bases). V was cut by 5 bases and J by 0 bases, with 19 bases left in between. CDR3 length equals 17 residues. The germline V gene encodes CDR1 SEHNR and CDR2 FQNEAQ (reference sequence). In DNA, the CDR3 is TGTGCCAGCAGCCCCCCAAGGACACAAGCAAACCAAGAGACCCAGTACTTC. Amino acids: CASSPPRTQANQETQYF.